The 32 T cell receptor beta chains listed next were all sequenced from one sample in a study of CD8 T cells in Susac syndrome (dated by TCRdb to between 2019 and 2020). Library method: the immunoSEQ multiplex PCR assay. RNA was extracted with the RNeasy kit and roughly 0.45 to 1 ug was reverse transcribed using random hexamers. Clones were called with MiXCR by TCRdb after fastp trimmed the public reads at Q25, and only in-frame beta chains were retained. CDR3 protein sequences are deduplicated, and each keeps its most common genes and DNA. The sample table lists roughly 180,000 distinct CDR3 sequences, approximately 95% of them with a count of one. About 0.1% of the sample lies in the top ten. Sequencing was performed on CD4+ T cells from PBMCs. These receptors all come from a human donor in good health.

The chain carries TRBV9 and TRBJ2-6; TRBD1 aligns across 9 bases. Germline V gene data show CDR1 as SGDLS and CDR2 as YYNGEE. J gave up 8 bases and V 3 bases, and 3 bases lay outside the gene matches. This CDR3 has 14 amino acids. CDR3 residues: CASSEQGATNVLTF. The CDR3 DNA is TGTGCCAGCAGCGAACAGGGGGCGACCAACGTCCTGACTTTC.

The chain joins TRBV9 to TRBJ2-2; tentative D call: TRBD2 (5 bases). From germline, CDR1 is SGDLS and CDR2 YYNGEE. The CDR3 is 13 amino acids. The V and J ends lost 0 bases and 6 bases respectively, with 6 bases between them. The CDR3 spells CASSVGGPGELFF. As DNA, the CDR3 is TGTGCCAGCAGCGTAGGAGGGCCCGGGGAGCTGTTTTTT.

V usage is TRBV20-1 and J usage is TRBJ2-6; D may correspond to TRBD1 or TRBD2 (5 bases each). CDR1 and CDR2 (germline): DFQATT, SNEGSKA (reference sequence). Trimming cost V 5 bases and J 0 bases, with 17 bases left between them. The CDR3 contains 17 residues. The CDR3 loop reads CSAPTGRIFSGANVLTF. Written as DNA, the CDR3 is TGCAGTGCTCCGACGGGACGGATTTTCTCTGGGGCCAACGTCCTGACTTTC.

This rearrangement joins TRBV21-1 to TRBJ2-7; the table's D call, TRBD1, has no DNA check behind it. TRBV21-1 is reported as a pseudogene. The CDR3 consists of 12 residues. This CDR3 reads CASSAPSSEQYF. CDR3 bases: TGTGCCAGCAGCGCGCCAAGTTCCGAGCAGTACTTC.

This clonotype is a singleton in its sample. J is TRBJ2-7 and V is TRBV7-2; the match to TRBD2 covers 7 bases. Germline loops: CDR1 SGHTA, CDR2 FQGNSA. V lost 3 bases to trimming and J lost 5 bases; unmatched junction nucleotides: 10. The CDR3 length is 15 residues. The CDR3 nucleotides are TGTGCCAGCAGCTTCGGCGGGAGAAGGCGAAACGAGCAGTACTTC. Translating it yields CASSFGGRRRNEQYF.

V gene TRBV15 combines with J gene TRBJ2-5; possible D gene TRBD2, 6 bases. Trimming removed 8 bases from V and 4 bases from J, with 11 bases in between. Germline V gene sequence: CDR1 LNHNV, CDR2 YYDKDF (reference sequence). The CDR3 is made up of 12 amino acids. For the CDR3, the DNA is TGTGCCACCTCCCGGAGGGGAGAGACCCAGTACTTC. This encodes CATSRRGETQYF.

CDR3 DNA sequence: TGCAGTGCTAGAGATTGGAGGGAACCCACCCAAGAGACCCAGTACTTC. Translating it yields CSARDWREPTQETQYF. The V gene is TRBV20-1, the J gene TRBJ2-5; a weak D match, TRBD2 (6 bases). The V gene lost 0 bases and the J gene lost 1 base, with 15 bases spanning the gap. Germline values: CDR1 DFQATT, CDR2 SNEGSKA (reference sequence). This CDR3 spans 16 amino acids.

The chain recombines TRBV6-6 with TRBJ2-7; D is unresolved. The CDR3 runs to 15 residues. V was shortened by 2 bases and J by 3 bases, with 14 bases between the two germline ends. Germline CDR1 and CDR2: MNHNY and SVGAGI (reference sequence). The CDR3 DNA is TGTGCCAGCAGTTACCGTGAAGCGTCACGCTACGAGCAGTACTTC. Its protein is CASSYREASRYEQYF.

For the CDR3, the DNA is TGTGCCTGGAGCGACACCTACGAGCAGTACTTC. Encoded protein: CAWSDTYEQYF. This chain connects TRBV30 to TRBJ2-7, with D unresolved. Germline CDR1 and CDR2: GTSNPN and SVGIG (reference sequence). The CDR3 runs 11 residues. V dropped 3 bases and J dropped 2 bases, with 5 bases sitting between them.

The V gene is TRBV6-1, the J gene TRBJ2-7; D is unresolved. The CDR3 is made up of 11 amino acids. Germline V gene data show CDR1 as MNHNS and CDR2 as SASEGT. Deletions cut 5 bases from V and 5 bases from J, with 7 bases between. Here the CDR3 reads CASSPHHEQYF. CDR3 in DNA: TGTGCCAGCAGTCCTCACCACGAGCAGTACTTC.

The rearrangement links TRBV28 to TRBJ2-7, with 7 bases matching TRBD1. The CDR3 is 14 amino acids. The V gene end was trimmed by 6 bases and the J gene end by 6 bases; junction bases not matched to a gene: 11. Looked up from germline, CDR1 is MDHEN and CDR2 is SYDVKM. Here the CDR3 reads CASSTPGQPLEQYF. The CDR3 DNA sequence: TGTGCCAGCAGCACACCGGGACAGCCACTCGAGCAGTACTTC.

The chain has TRBV12-3 or TRBV12-4 and TRBJ1-2; D ambiguous. The CDR3 runs 14 residues. V was clipped by 4 bases and J by 1 base, with 10 bases between them. The CDR3 here is CASSSPGSNYGYTF. CDR3 coding DNA: TGTGCCAGCAGTTCCCCAGGCAGTAACTATGGCTACACCTTC.

V gene TRBV29-1 combines with J gene TRBJ2-5, with 9 positions matching TRBD2. Germline V lookup: CDR1 SQVTM, CDR2 ANQGSEA. This CDR3 comprises 14 residues. V was pared by 5 bases and J by 2 bases, with 6 bases of the junction left unmatched. CDR3 sequence reads: CSVRLAEMQETQYF. Written as DNA, the CDR3 is TGCAGCGTTCGACTAGCGGAGATGCAAGAGACCCAGTACTTC.

The chain recombines TRBV13 with TRBJ1-1, with D possibly matching TRBD1 (5 bases). The germline V and J ends were trimmed by 4 bases and 4 bases, with 10 bases remaining between them. CDR3 size: 13 residues. Germline lookup yields CDR1 PRHDT and CDR2 FYEKMQ (reference sequence). CDR3 sequence reads: CASSSGSGTEAFF. The CDR3 region has the DNA TGTGCCAGCAGCTCAGGGTCGGGCACTGAAGCTTTCTTT.

The chain links TRBV30 to TRBJ2-7; D tentatively reads TRBD1 or TRBD2 (5 bases each). The germline V and J ends were trimmed by 1 base and 4 bases, with 8 bases remaining between them. CDR3 length: 12 amino acids. In germline, CDR1 is GTSNPN, CDR2 SVGIG (reference sequence). This CDR3 is CAWSGGVYEQYF. CDR3 nucleotides: TGTGCCTGGAGTGGAGGGGTGTACGAGCAGTACTTC.

CDR3 sequence: CASSLPGQSTDTQYF. The CDR3, as DNA: TGTGCCAGCAGCCTCCCGGGACAGAGCACAGATACGCAGTATTTT. The rearrangement links TRBV28 to TRBJ2-3; 7 bases line up with TRBD1. This CDR3 region has 15 residues. With V trimmed by 6 bases and J by 0 bases, 6 bases remained unmatched. CDR1 is MDHEN and CDR2 is SYDVKM in the germline V gene.

V is TRBV29-1 and J is TRBJ1-1; TRBD1 aligns across 8 bases. Trimming at V came to 7 bases and at J to 0 bases, leaving 4 bases not matched to a gene. Germline values: CDR1 SQVTM, CDR2 ANQGSEA. The CDR3 has 13 residues. The chain's CDR3 is CSGQTGVNTEAFF. The CDR3 region has the DNA TGCAGCGGCCAGACAGGGGTGAACACTGAAGCTTTCTTT.

The gene calls are TRBV28 and TRBJ2-4; D possibly corresponds to TRBD1 (6 bases). CDR1 MDHEN and CDR2 SYDVKM come from the germline V gene. This CDR3 comprises 15 residues. Trimming cost V 8 bases and J 0 bases, with 14 bases left between them. The CDR3 protein is CASARDTRAKNIQYF. CDR3 DNA sequence: TGTGCCAGCGCCAGGGACACTCGAGCCAAAAACATTCAGTACTTC.

The table lists this clonotype with a count of one. The chain joins TRBV20-1 to TRBJ2-3; 11 positions match TRBD2. Trimming cost V 6 bases and J 3 bases; bases outside gene matches: 11. This CDR3 region has 16 residues. Germline CDR1 is DFQATT and CDR2 is SNEGSKA (reference sequence). CDR3 protein: CSAKPLAGVSTDTQYF. The CDR3 DNA reads as TGCAGTGCAAAGCCACTAGCGGGAGTATCGACAGATACGCAGTATTTT.

V gene TRBV20-1 combines with J gene TRBJ2-7; D might be TRBD1 (6 bases). Trimming cost V 2 bases and J 7 bases, with 9 bases left between them. The germline V gene has CDR1 DFQATT and CDR2 SNEGSKA (reference sequence). The CDR3 has 11 amino acids. The CDR3 DNA reads TGCAGTGCTAGATCGACAGGAGAGCAGTACTTC. Protein: CSARSTGEQYF.

The CDR3 loop is CSARIPGANVLTF. CDR3 nucleotides: TGCAGTGCTAGAATCCCTGGGGCCAACGTCCTGACTTTC. This sequence joins TRBV20-1 and TRBJ2-6; no clear D. CDR3 length equals 13 residues. Germline V gives CDR1 DFQATT, CDR2 SNEGSKA (reference sequence). With 2 bases removed from V and 2 bases from J, the gap between germline ends came to 4 bases.

The rearrangement links TRBV7-9 to TRBJ2-2; D unresolved. Germline V gene sequence: CDR1 SEHNR, CDR2 FQNEAQ (reference sequence). The CDR3 length is 13 residues. The ends were cut back, 5 bases at V and 5 bases at J, with 9 bases in the middle. CDR3 nucleotide sequence: TGTGCCAGCAGCAGGAGAACGACCGGGGAGCTGTTTTTT. This translates into CASSRRTTGELFF. Filled out from reference TRBV7-9 and TRBJ2-2, the complete variable domain reads DTGVSQNPRHKITKRGQNVTFRCDPISEHNRLYWYRQTLGQGPEFLTYFQNEAQLEKSRLLSDRFSAERPKGSFSTLEIQRTEQGDSAMYLCASSRRTTGELFFGEGSRLTVL.

Here the CDR3 reads CASSGLAGNTGELFF. Written as DNA, the CDR3 is TGTGCCAGCAGTGGACTAGCGGGGAACACCGGGGAGCTGTTTTTT. The chain combines TRBV12-3 or TRBV12-4 with TRBJ2-2, with TRBD2 matching over 11 bases. V dropped 5 bases and J dropped 1; count of bases not matched to a gene: 0. The CDR3 is made up of 15 amino acids.

The chain carries TRBV29-1 and TRBJ1-2, with TRBD1 identical over 9 bases. This CDR3 region has 15 residues. The J segment lost 4 bases and the V segment lost 1 base, leaving 7 bases of the junction unmatched. Germline V gene sequence: CDR1 SQVTM, CDR2 ANQGSEA. The CDR3 DNA reads as TGCAGCGTTGAAGTATCGGGACAGGGCTCCTATGGCTACACCTTC. This gives the protein CSVEVSGQGSYGYTF. The full variable domain, rest sourced from reference TRBV29-1 and TRBJ1-2, is SAVISQKPSRDICQRGTSLTIQCQVDSQVTMMFWYRQQPGQSLTLIATANQGSEATYESGFVIDKFPISRPNLTFSTLTVSNMSPEDSSIYLCSVEVSGQGSYGYTFGSGTRLTVV.

This chain connects TRBV12-3 or TRBV12-4 to TRBJ2-3, with no clear D. The CDR3 is 14 residues long. The V end was cut by 6 bases, the J end by 8 bases, with 18 bases between. Here the CDR3 DNA reads TGTGCCAGCAGCCTCGACCAACGCCTGGCTACGCAGTATTTT. Translating gives CASSLDQRLATQYF.

V and J are TRBV6-5 and TRBJ2-1, with 9 bases fitting TRBD1. CDR1 MNHEY and CDR2 SVGAGI come from the germline V gene. J lost 7 bases, V lost 2 bases, and 3 bases had no gene match. The CDR3 has 14 amino acids. CDR3 nucleotide sequence: TGTGCCAGCAGTTACGGGACAGGGTGGAATGAGCAGTTCTTC. This sequence encodes CASSYGTGWNEQFF.

The CDR3 DNA follows: TGTGCCAGCAGCCAAGCTAACGGACGGGAGGAGCAGTACTTC. This translates into CASSQANGREEQYF. V gene TRBV3-1 combines with J gene TRBJ2-7, with D maybe TRBD2 (6 bases). V lost 1 base and J lost 7, with 14 bases in between. The CDR3 is 14 amino acids. CDR1 and CDR2 (germline): LGHDT, YNNKEL (reference sequence).

The rearrangement joins TRBV20-1 to TRBJ2-5; D uncertain. The CDR3 extends over 13 amino acids. CDR1 is DFQATT and CDR2 is SNEGSKA in the germline V gene (reference sequence). With 1 base removed from V and 3 bases from J, the gap between germline ends came to 9 bases. CDR3 protein: CSARVPVEETQYF. The CDR3 nucleotides are TGCAGTGCTAGAGTTCCGGTGGAAGAGACCCAGTACTTC.

This chain joins TRBV9 and TRBJ2-1, with 8 bases aligning to TRBD2. The CDR3 is 16 residues long. In germline, CDR1 is SGDLS, CDR2 YYNGEE. V lost 3 bases, J lost 0 bases, and 5 bases stayed unmatched. CDR3 residues: CASSGLAGSSYNEQFF. The CDR3 DNA reads TGTGCCAGCAGCGGGTTAGCGGGAAGCTCCTACAATGAGCAGTTCTTC.

This chain links TRBV30 with TRBJ2-1, with 8 bases identical to TRBD2. This CDR3 is 17 amino acids long. Germline V lookup: CDR1 GTSNPN, CDR2 SVGIG (reference sequence). Trimming cost V 1 base and J 1 base; bases outside gene matches: 9. The CDR3 nucleotides are TGTGCCTGGAGTGATAGATTTACTAGCGGATCCTACAATGAGCAGTTCTTC. This codes for CAWSDRFTSGSYNEQFF.

The V call is TRBV4-2, the J call TRBJ2-1, with D unclear. The ends were cut back, 2 bases at V and 8 bases at J, with 7 bases in the middle. The CDR3 has 12 amino acids. Germline V CDR1 and CDR2: LGHNA, YNFKEQ. In DNA, the CDR3 is TGTGCCAGCAGCCAAAACCACGATGAGCAGTTCTTC. It encodes CASSQNHDEQFF.

The DNA of the CDR3 is TGTGCCAGCACCTCCCGGGATGAGCAGTTCTTC. Its translation: CASTSRDEQFF. This sequence joins TRBV3-1 and TRBJ2-1; D unresolved. With 7 bases removed from V and 8 bases from J, the gap between germline ends came to 9 bases. This CDR3 is 11 amino acids long. The germline V gene has CDR1 LGHDT and CDR2 YNNKEL (reference sequence).